This record looks at one T cell receptor beta chain sequence and its context. Sequencing on ten immunoSEQ deep assay plates was performed for unsorted PBMC DNA. The table came from immunoSEQ multiplex PCR; TCRdb's copy has only in-frame clones and leaves some out. The data hold around 510,000 clones, with around 81% observed a single time. Healthy and HIV-negative, the adult donors had no recent acute infections or vaccinations. Donors comprised only Caucasian adults living in Nashville, Tennessee. This sample is part of a study of shared clonotypes between healthy human individuals. Germline CDR1 GTSNPN, CDR2 SVGIG (reference sequence). Trimming cost V 4 bases and J 15 bases; bases outside gene matches: 12. The CDR3 has 13 residues.

Input material: PBMCs. This TCR derives from a woman aged 40 to 49 in good health. Some clones in this sample may be carry-over from other donors' samples. J is TRBJ2-1 and V is TRBV30; TRBD1 matches at 10 bases. CDR3 amino acids: CAWTTNRDRGLFF. DNA of the CDR3: TGTGCCTGGACTACGAACCGGGACAGGGGCCTGTTCTTC. The variable domain in full, with the rest retrieved from reference TRBV30 and TRBJ2-1, is SQTIHQWPATLVQPVGSPLSLECTVEGTSNPNLYWYRQAAGRGLQLLFYSVGIGQISSEVPQNLSASRPQDRQFILSSKKLLLSDSGFYLCAWTTNRDRGLFFGPGTRLTVL.